This TCR beta chain came from a study of T cell responses to AZD1222 COVID-19 vaccine. Study findings and constraints: Researchers report vaccine-associated CD4 TCRs spanning spike, with dominance at 160-218 and 743-854. The study sampled repertoires only after the peak T cell response.

Concerning this clone itself: The antigen remains unidentified.

Using immunoSEQ multiplex PCR, the repertoire was profiled, and TCRdb retains in-frame clones only, with some absent. This table has approximately 160,000 clones, approximately 90% appearing once. The V end was cut by 2 bases, the J end by 5 bases, with 7 bases between. The V gene's germline CDR1 is SGHTA and CDR2 FQGNSA. CDR3 length equals 13 residues. The sample was peripheral blood, taken on day 0 of AZD1222 vaccination. This chain joins TRBV7-2 and TRBJ1-5; D remains unclear. The sequence was obtained from an adult in good health. For the CDR3, the DNA is TGTGCCAGCAGCTTAAAACGGTATCAGCCCCAGCATTTT. It specifies CASSLKRYQPQHF.